The T cell receptor (beta chain) described here comes from a study of PD-L1 blockade in urothelial cancer. Overall study: Patients initiated atezolizumab around 2014 at 1,200 mg intravenously every 3 weeks. Blood gave a median about 140,000 T cells. Overall study findings and caveats: A below-median TCR clonality in blood before treatment predicted better survival.

Germline lookup yields CDR1 MGHRA and CDR2 YSYEKL. This CDR3 spans 14 amino acids. V was clipped by 1 base and J by 5 bases, with 11 bases between them. On this clone: Its antigen is still unknown.

Here immunoSEQ multiplex PCR was the method, and the copy in TCRdb shows in-frame clones only, minus some. The table records 90,000 to 120,000 clones, 70% to 85% of them present only once. This receptor was obtained from a man between 50 and 59 years old with urothelial cancer. The chain has TRBV4-1 and TRBJ2-5, with D possibly TRBD1 on 5 matching bases. The sequenced sample was PBMCs, obtained around atezolizumab (anti-PD-L1) treatment. The CDR3 DNA is TGCGCCAGCAGCCAAGCACAGGATCTGGAGACCCAGTACTTC. It codes for CASSQAQDLETQYF.